The clone carrying this T cell receptor (beta chain) came up many times. What it binds is not known. The data were obtained in a study of T cells in Graves' hyperthyroidism and ophthalmopathy. Trimming pared 6 bases from V and 0 bases from J, leaving 18 bases between. The CDR3 extends over 16 amino acids. Regarding the study as a whole: Ophthalmopathy cases were set apart from stable hyperthyroidism by a 13 V-J model. Most thyroid-expanded clonotypes above 0.001 were also found in blood.

The investigators amplified TCR beta CDR3 regions from RNA transcripts. A set of HTBI primers served as the primers for a first-round RT-PCR of the TCR CDR3. TCRdb ran MiXCR on the multiplex PCR reads and lists one entry per CDR3 protein. The sample includes about 580,000 distinct CDR3 sequences, 14% seen only once; the top ten take 4.5% to 6%. Those patients with uncontrolled infection, other autoimmune disease, pregnancy or lactation were excluded. Fresh 10 ml peripheral blood yielded PBMCs. Sequencing input: blood. The rearrangement links TRBV12-3 or TRBV12-4 to TRBJ2-7; D gene uncertain. The origin of this receptor is a woman in her 30s with Graves' hyperthyroidism that later progressed to Graves' ophthalmopathy. The CDR3 DNA sequence: TGTGCCAGCAGCCTGGGTATTGTCCACAGCTCCTACGAGCAGTACTTC. It translates to CASSLGIVHSSYEQYF.